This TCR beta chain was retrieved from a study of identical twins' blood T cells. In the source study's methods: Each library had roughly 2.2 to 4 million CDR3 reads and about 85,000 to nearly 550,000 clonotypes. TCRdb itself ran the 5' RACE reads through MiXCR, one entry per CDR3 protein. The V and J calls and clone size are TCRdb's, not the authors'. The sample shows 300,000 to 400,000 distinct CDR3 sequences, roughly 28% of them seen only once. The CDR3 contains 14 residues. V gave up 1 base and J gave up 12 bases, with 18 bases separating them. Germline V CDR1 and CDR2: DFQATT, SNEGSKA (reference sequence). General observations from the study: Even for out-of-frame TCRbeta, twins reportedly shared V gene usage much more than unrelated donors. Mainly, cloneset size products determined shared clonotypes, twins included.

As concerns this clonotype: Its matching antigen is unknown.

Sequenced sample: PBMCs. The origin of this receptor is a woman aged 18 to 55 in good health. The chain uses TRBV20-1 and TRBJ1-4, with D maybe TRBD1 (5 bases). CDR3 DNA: TGCAGTGCTAGAGCCCCAGGGATGGGAGAAGAACTGTTTTTT. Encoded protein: CSARAPGMGEELFF.